Described below is a single T cell receptor (beta chain) sequence and its context. Original processing methods: How many nucleated cells were present was estimated from reference gene primer amplification. The protocol was immunoSEQ multiplex PCR, while the TCRdb copy is restricted to in-frame clones and leaves out a portion. V, J and clone size derive from that table, while D and trimming were established from the DNA sequence. The sample has over 250,000 clones, approximately 87% seen once. The data derive from a study of blood T cell repertoires in COVID-19. The CDR3 is made up of 15 amino acids. Germline V gene sequence: CDR1 LNHDA, CDR2 SQIVND (reference sequence). J lost 0 bases, V lost 8 bases, and 5 bases had no gene match. Enrolled through a virtual design, the participants were between roughly 18 and 89 years of age and came from roughly 22 US areas. Clinical history reported by participants formed the basis on which cohorts were assigned. The recovered donors of Cohort 3 showed two negative PCRs, clearance, or symptom resolution.

V is TRBV19 and J is TRBJ2-2; 8 nucleotides match TRBD2. This clonotype was obtained from a woman in her thirties who had recovered from COVID-19. Sequencing was performed on PBMCs or T cells enriched from blood (not recorded which). CDR3 sequence reads: CASGGGSANTGELFF. The CDR3 DNA is TGTGCCAGTGGCGGGGGGAGCGCGAACACCGGGGAGCTGTTTTTT.